Sequencing of this TCR beta chain was carried out in a study of blood T cell repertoires in COVID-19 (TCRdb year 2020). Study-level background: Samples from collaborators originated in the United States, Italy and Spain and spanned both the acute and convalescent phases of COVID-19. Nearly every sample came with metadata listing a de-identified subject ID, COVID-19 status, age in years and sex. The dataset comprised deeply sampled blood TCRbeta repertoires from subjects exposed to, actively infected with, or recovered from COVID-19. HLA class I and class II types, where available, came from metadata supplied by the sample provider rather than from assay-based typing. Samples were obtained from the ongoing ImmuneRACE study (first 160 participants) and from 1,000 to 1,500 subjects provided by 6 global collaborators. A freely available public database, intended as a resource for researchers studying the immune response to SARS-CoV-2, is where the repertoires were released. The prospective study material was composed of cDNA or gDNA derived from T cells, B-cell-depleted T cells, or PBMCs. General study outcomes and caveats: The quantity of clinical and demographic metadata differed by source and by participant and was supplied without curation.

TCRbeta CDR3 regions were amplified from genomic DNA by means of the immunoSEQ Assay, a bias-controlled multiplex PCR. Per the authors' processing: The number of nucleated cells in each sample was estimated by amplification of reference gene primers within the assay. Sequence reads were collapsed and filtered to measure the absolute abundance of every unique TCRbeta CDR3 rearrangement. Productive Simpson clonality was computed per sample as the square root of Simpson's diversity index over productive rearrangements. Drawn from immuneACCESS, this table holds only the in-frame rearrangements with V and J called that TCRdb kept. Clones are partly lost; checked studies trace under half to an unresolved V gene and leave the rest unexplained. Clone size and V and J calls were adopted from that table, with D and trimming inferred from the DNA. Counted in this sample were about 140,000 clones; less than 90% of them appeared once. The leading ten clones occupy 5.5% of the sample.

In the prospective study, participants were about 18 to 95 years old, resided in about two dozen geographic areas of the United States, and were enrolled through a virtual design. In the prospective study, participants were assigned to cohorts based on the clinical history participants reported in a screening survey and a study questionnaire. Mobile phlebotomists in the prospective study collected whole blood, serum and a nasopharyngeal or oropharyngeal swab from every participant. Over an approximately 2-month period, participants in the prospective study had the option of providing additional blood draws and questionnaires. Blood samples from the prospective study were shipped frozen or at room temperature prior to DNA extraction. This clone occurred a few times. Its antigen remains unidentified. No base-level quality is on record; no much larger clone is a single base apart. The sample taken for sequencing was PBMCs or T cells enriched from blood (not recorded which). The TCR originated in a man aged 35-49 years with acute COVID-19.

The DNA sequence follows: TGTGCCAGCAGCCTTACCCCAGACAGCGAAGAGACCCAGTACTTC. Its translation reads: CASSLTPDSEETQYF. The chain is encoded by TRBV3-1 (or the pseudogene TRBV3-2) joined to TRBJ2-5; a weak D assignment points to TRBD1 (5 bases agree). V was cut back by 4 bases and J by 3 bases, leaving a gap of 15 bases between them. The CDR3 measures 15 amino acids from cysteine to phenylalanine. Only the CDR3 DNA stays, 45 bases, in frame from base 1. CDR1 is given as LGHDT and CDR2 as YNNKEL, both from the germline V gene (reference sequence).